This entry lists 25 T cell receptor beta chains sequenced from one sample in a study of vaccination and CD4 T cells after COVID-19. Indicated treatment: 10-day PBMC culture with coronavirus spike peptide pools or control peptides (ViraFEST assay). Sequencing of DNA taken from cultured CD4+ T cells relied on the Oncomine TCR Beta short-read assay. TCRdb recomputed calls from the PCR reads with MiXCR, one row per CDR3 protein. The data show about 7,400 distinct CDR3 sequences, 70% to 75% seen once. The antigens for these receptors are not known. Material for sequencing was CD4+ T cells from blood, cultured in vitro. These receptors were obtained from a human donor who had recovered from COVID-19.

The V and J genes are TRBV20-1 and TRBJ1-1; 8 nucleotides agree with TRBD1. Germline V lookup: CDR1 DFQATT, CDR2 SNEGSKA (reference sequence). The junction had 3 bases not matched to a gene; V was cut back by 2 bases and J by 1 base. CDR3 size: 14 residues. In DNA form, the CDR3 reads TGCAGTGCTAGACTGACAGGGGCGAACACTGAAGCTTTCTTT. Amino acids: CSARLTGANTEAFF.

This clonotype was seen a single time. This chain connects TRBV10-2 to TRBJ2-1, with TRBD2 matching over 8 bases. J gave up 6 bases and V 5 bases, and 3 bases lay outside the gene matches. In germline, CDR1 is WSHSY, CDR2 SAAADI. This CDR3 has 13 amino acids. The CDR3 DNA follows: TGCGCCAGCAGTCGGGGGGGGGGCAATGAGCAGTTCTTC. Encoded protein: CASSRGGGNEQFF.

The chain couples TRBV7-2 to TRBJ2-5; a possible D gene is TRBD2 (6 bases). V gave up 8 bases and J gave up 2 bases, with 9 bases separating them. The CDR3 consists of 12 residues. Germline CDR1 SGHTA, CDR2 FQGNSA. CDR3 residues: CASRSGQETQYF. The CDR3 DNA reads TGTGCCAGCCGTAGCGGTCAAGAGACCCAGTACTTC.

The chain uses TRBV20-1 and TRBJ2-2; 7 positions agree with TRBD1. The germline V gene encodes CDR1 DFQATT and CDR2 SNEGSKA (reference sequence). The CDR3 runs 14 residues. Losses at the gene ends were 6 bases for V and 5 bases for J; bases not matched to a gene: 9. CDR3 in amino acids: CSAPTGLWTGELFF. The CDR3 DNA is TGCAGTGCGCCGACAGGGCTGTGGACCGGGGAGCTGTTTTTT.

This clonotype was picked up a small number of times. The chain joins TRBV7-8 to TRBJ1-2; D call uncertain. The V end lost 2 bases, the J end lost 3 bases, and 10 bases lay between the germline ends. Germline loops: CDR1 SGHVS, CDR2 FQNEAQ. This CDR3 is built from 14 residues. CDR3 sequence reads: CASSLSASDYGYTF. The DNA for the CDR3 is TGTGCCAGCAGCTTATCCGCCAGTGACTATGGCTACACCTTC. Using reference TRBV7-8 and TRBJ1-2 for the parts outside the CDR3, the full variable domain is GAGVSQSPRYKVAKRGQDVALRCDPISGHVSLFWYQQALGQGPEFLTYFQNEAQLDKSGLPSDRFFAERPEGSVSTLKIQRTQQEDSAVYLCASSLSASDYGYTFGSGTRLTVV.

The rearrangement uses TRBV27 and TRBJ1-6; 8 bases map to TRBD1. V gave up 5 bases and J gave up 10 bases; unmatched junction bases: 10. Germline V lookup: CDR1 MNHEY, CDR2 SMNVEV (reference sequence). CDR3 length: 15 amino acids. The CDR3 loop reads CASSPRQGNRSPLHF. The CDR3, as DNA: TGTGCCAGCAGTCCCCGACAGGGGAACCGATCACCCCTCCACTTT.

Only a few counts were recorded for this clonotype. The chain is built from TRBV29-1 and TRBJ2-2; 9 bases are shared with TRBD1. CDR1 and CDR2 from the germline V gene are SQVTM and ANQGSEA. The CDR3 totals 15 residues. J was trimmed by 7 bases and V by 6 bases; bases with no gene match: 12. The DNA of the CDR3 is TGCAGCGTCAGACCGGGACAGGGTTTTGGCGGGGAGCTGTTTTTT. It specifies CSVRPGQGFGGELFF.

This chain links TRBV7-6 with TRBJ1-1; unclear D gene. Deletions cut 1 base from V and 0 bases from J, with 15 bases between. Germline V gene lookup returns CDR1 SGHVS and CDR2 FNYEAQ. The CDR3 has 17 amino acids. The chain's CDR3 is CASSLEGIVRMNTEAFF. CDR3 nucleotides: TGTGCCAGCAGCTTAGAGGGCATTGTTCGGATGAACACTGAAGCTTTCTTT.

The V gene is TRBV27, the J gene TRBJ1-5; TRBD1 agrees at 11 bases. Per the germline V gene, CDR1 is MNHEY and CDR2 is SMNVEV (reference sequence). The V gene end was trimmed by 3 bases and the J gene end by 6 bases; junction bases not matched to a gene: 7. CDR3 size: 16 residues. The CDR3 nucleotides read TGTGCCAGCAGTTTTGTAGGAGGGACAGGGGGTCAGCCCCAGCATTTT. It encodes CASSFVGGTGGQPQHF.

The chain combines TRBV6-1 with TRBJ2-7; TRBD2 aligns across 8 bases. CDR3 length: 15 residues. V was pared by 6 bases and J by 5 bases, with 12 bases of the junction left unmatched. Per the germline V gene, CDR1 is MNHNS and CDR2 is SASEGT. In nucleotides, the CDR3 is TGTGCCAGCAGCCCAGTGGGAGCGGGAGTCCACGAGCAGTACTTC. This encodes CASSPVGAGVHEQYF.

The genes are TRBV7-8 and TRBJ1-5, with a weak D call TRBD1 (5 bases). V was trimmed by 5 bases and J by 4 bases, leaving 12 bases between them. CDR1 and CDR2 (germline): SGHVS, FQNEAQ. CDR3 size: 14 residues. CDR3: CASSPETDNQPQHF. As DNA, the CDR3 is TGTGCCAGCAGCCCCGAGACAGATAATCAGCCCCAGCATTTT.

V is TRBV28 and J is TRBJ2-5; D may be TRBD1 (7 bases). The germline gives CDR1 MDHEN, CDR2 SYDVKM. This CDR3 is built from 15 residues. Trimming took off 5 bases at V and 3 bases at J, with 16 bases between the two ends. CDR3 region: CASSPWRRGEETQYF. As DNA, the CDR3 is TGTGCCAGCAGTCCATGGCGCAGGGGGGAAGAGACCCAGTACTTC.

The chain carries TRBV20-1 and TRBJ1-6, with 7 bases that match TRBD1. This CDR3 region has 13 residues. The V segment lost 4 bases and the J segment 5 bases; nucleotides outside the gene matches: 2. Germline V CDR1 and CDR2: DFQATT, SNEGSKA (reference sequence). The CDR3 bases are TGCAGTGCTAAGACAGGGAATAATTCACCCCTCCACTTT. This sequence encodes CSAKTGNNSPLHF.

This rearrangement joins TRBV6-5 to TRBJ1-1; no clear D. The CDR3 is 15 amino acids. Trimming removed 0 bases from V and 3 bases from J, with 11 bases in between. The V gene's germline CDR1 is MNHEY and CDR2 SVGAGI. This chain's CDR3 is CASSYSGAAHTEAFF. For the CDR3, the DNA is TGTGCCAGCAGTTACTCGGGCGCAGCCCACACTGAAGCTTTCTTT.

The chain uses TRBV6-1 and TRBJ2-7; 10 positions agree with TRBD2. The CDR3 sequence is 14 residues long. Germline V CDR1 and CDR2: MNHNS, SASEGT. With 7 bases clipped from V and 6 bases from J, the junction kept 9 bases outside the gene matches. For the CDR3, the DNA is TGTGCCAGCACCCCAGGACTAGCGGTAGGCGAGCAGTACTTC. Protein: CASTPGLAVGEQYF.

The chain carries TRBV6-1 and TRBJ1-1; no clear D. CDR3 length: 13 residues. Trimming removed 6 bases at V and 0 bases at J, with 8 bases between. From germline, CDR1 is MNHNS and CDR2 SASEGT. CDR3 sequence: CASSHTVNTEAFF. DNA of the CDR3: TGTGCCAGCAGCCATACAGTGAACACTGAAGCTTTCTTT.

This clonotype was detected only a few times. The V and J genes are TRBV20-1 and TRBJ1-6, with D possibly matching TRBD1 (5 bases). CDR1 is DFQATT, CDR2 SNEGSKA, per germline (reference sequence). The V gene lost 6 bases and the J gene lost 5 bases, with 17 bases spanning the gap. This CDR3 spans 15 amino acids. Here the CDR3 reads CSAPVRGSNNSPLHF. DNA of the CDR3: TGCAGTGCACCGGTTAGGGGCTCGAATAATTCACCCCTCCACTTT.

The chain's CDR3 is CASSRGEGDQPQHF. The CDR3 DNA is TGTGCCAGCAGCCGAGGGGAGGGAGATCAGCCCCAGCATTTT. This rearrangement joins TRBV21-1 to TRBJ1-5. TRBV21-1 is labeled a pseudogene. This CDR3 spans 14 amino acids.

V gene TRBV29-1 combines with J gene TRBJ2-2; TRBD2 might be the D (5 bases). Trimming cost V 6 bases and J 4 bases, with 15 bases left between them. From germline, CDR1 is SQVTM and CDR2 ANQGSEA. This CDR3 has 14 amino acids. The CDR3 here is CSVTRERGTGELFF. The CDR3 DNA is TGCAGCGTAACAAGGGAGCGCGGCACCGGGGAGCTGTTTTTT.

This clonotype ranks as medium-sized (0.01 to 0.1%). The chain recombines TRBV6-5 with TRBJ1-2, with D uncertain. CDR1 and CDR2 from the germline V gene are MNHEY and SVGAGI. V lost 4 bases and J lost 8, with 17 bases in between. The CDR3 covers 14 residues. The CDR3 loop reads CASSSDGRRGGYTF. The CDR3, as DNA: TGTGCCAGCAGTTCGGACGGCCGACGAGGAGGCTACACCTTC.

J is TRBJ2-2 and V is TRBV20-1, with 7 bases aligning to TRBD1. Germline loops: CDR1 DFQATT, CDR2 SNEGSKA (reference sequence). The CDR3 length is 15 residues. V trimming: 0 bases; J trimming: 1 base; junction bases outside the gene matches: 2. The CDR3 DNA reads TGCAGTGCTAGAGAGACAGGGTTGAACACCGGGGAGCTGTTTTTT. Translated, it gives CSARETGLNTGELFF.

The CDR3 bases are TGTGCCAGCCGGGGGGACGGTACAAGCAATCAGCCCCAGCATTTT. This codes for CASRGDGTSNQPQHF. The V gene is TRBV6-1, the J gene TRBJ1-5; D might be TRBD1 (5 bases). V was shortened by 8 bases and J by 1 base, with 15 bases between the two germline ends. The germline CDR1 and CDR2 sequences are MNHNS and SASEGT. CDR3 length: 15 amino acids.

The chain links TRBV2 to TRBJ2-5; 8 nucleotides match TRBD2. The CDR3 sequence is 16 residues long. Germline V lookup: CDR1 SNHLY, CDR2 FYNNEI. The junction had 11 bases not matched to a gene; V was cut back by 6 bases and J by 2 bases. Here the CDR3 DNA reads TGTGCCAGCAGCGCCCTTACTAGCGGCAGTCAAGAGACCCAGTACTTC. Amino acid sequence: CASSALTSGSQETQYF.

The chain recombines TRBV6-1 with TRBJ1-2; TRBD1 aligns across 7 bases. The V segment lost 8 bases and the J segment 7 bases; nucleotides outside the gene matches: 7. Germline-derived CDR1 and CDR2 are MNHNS and SASEGT. The CDR3 runs 12 residues. CDR3 coding DNA: TGTGCCAGCGGCCAGACAGGGCGTGGCTACACCTTC. Translating gives CASGQTGRGYTF.

The chain is built from TRBV18 and TRBJ2-7, with D maybe TRBD2 (6 bases). Trimming left V 0 bases short and J 0 bases short, with 9 bases between. From germline, CDR1 is KGHSH and CDR2 LQKENI. The CDR3 is 15 residues long. The CDR3 region has the DNA TGTGCCAGCTCACCACCGGAGGGCTACTCCTACGAGCAGTACTTC. Its translation: CASSPPEGYSYEQYF.